This T cell receptor beta chain was retrieved from a study of cytomegalovirus exposure and HLA in healthy donors. The germline V and J ends were trimmed by 0 bases and 3 bases, with 9 bases remaining between them. Per germline, CDR1 MNHEY and CDR2 SVGAGI. The CDR3 totals 14 residues. Points from the study as a whole: Later work found most CMV-associated TCR beta chains apparently HLA-restricted. The authors excluded some V segments, including TRBV6-2 and TRBV6-3, as indistinguishable.

Primers for the PCR totalled 60 Vbeta and 13 Jbeta. Methods used by the authors: A later analysis counted about 80 million unique TCR beta chains, some 10 million shared. Libraries were prepared by immunoSEQ multiplex PCR; TCRdb keeps only in-frame clonotypes and omits some of them. V, J and clone size derive from that table, while D and trimming were established from the DNA sequence. The sample holds under 200,000 clones. Notes on this clone: Its antigen is not known.

The source is a man aged 25 to 40 in good health and CMV-seronegative. The chain couples TRBV6-5 to TRBJ2-7, with D tentatively TRBD1 (5 bases). The sequenced material came from PBMCs. CDR3 DNA sequence: TGTGCCAGCAGTTACTCGATGGACAACTACGAGCAGTACTTC. Its protein product is CASSYSMDNYEQYF.